Following are 18 T cell receptor beta chains from one sample sequenced in a study of blood T cell repertoires in COVID-19. Clones were sequenced by immunoSEQ multiplex PCR, and TCRdb holds only the in-frame ones, with some missing. The repertoire consists of about 62,000 clones, with roughly 92% occurring once and the leading ten covering approximately 6.2%. Material for sequencing was peripheral blood. These receptors were obtained from a human donor in a cohort sampled during active COVID-19.

This rearrangement joins TRBV9 to TRBJ2-1; D uncertain. V was cut by 3 bases and J by 3 bases, with 10 bases left in between. This CDR3 is built from 14 residues. CDR1 and CDR2 from the germline V gene are SGDLS and YYNGEE. As DNA, the CDR3 is TGTGCCAGCAGCGACTACAATGACTACAATGAGCAGTTCTTC. Translating gives CASSDYNDYNEQFF.

This clone was counted a single time. The CDR3 loop is CASILDRGNEKLFF. In DNA form, the CDR3 reads TGTGCCAGCATCTTGGACAGGGGTAATGAAAAACTGTTTTTT. The V call is TRBV6-6, the J call TRBJ1-4; 9 positions agree with TRBD1. The CDR3 consists of 14 residues. J was trimmed by 4 bases and V by 7 bases; bases with no gene match: 4. Germline V CDR1 and CDR2: MNHNY, SVGAGI (reference sequence).

This clone was observed a single time. The CDR3 region is CASSRRGTQGEQYF. In DNA form, the CDR3 reads TGTGCCAGCAGTAGGCGGGGGACGCAGGGCGAGCAGTACTTC. V is TRBV7-2 and J is TRBJ2-7; 7 bases are a match to TRBD2. The CDR3 runs to 14 residues. Germline lookup yields CDR1 SGHTA and CDR2 FQGNSA. With V trimmed by 6 bases and J by 6 bases, 11 bases remained unmatched.

The sample holds one count of this clone. The genes are TRBV12-3 or TRBV12-4 and TRBJ1-1; D not certain. Trimming cost V 6 bases and J 7 bases, with 15 bases left between them. The CDR3 spans 13 residues. CDR3 in amino acids: CASSRTRPLEAFF. The CDR3 DNA sequence: TGTGCCAGCAGCCGGACTCGACCCCTTGAAGCTTTCTTT.

The rearrangement joins TRBV5-6 to TRBJ2-3, with 14 positions matching TRBD2. V lost 3 bases, J lost 6 bases, and 6 bases stayed unmatched. CDR1 is SGHDT and CDR2 is YYEEEE in the germline V gene. The CDR3 contains 16 residues. The CDR3 coding sequence is TGTGCCAGCAGCTGGACTAGCGGGGGGCCCCGGGATACGCAGTATTTT. Residues: CASSWTSGGPRDTQYF.

The chain's CDR3 is CASSSLPNTEAFF. The CDR3 coding sequence is TGTGCCAGTAGTTCCCTACCAAACACTGAAGCTTTCTTT. This chain joins TRBV19 and TRBJ1-1; D gene unclear. Germline CDR1 is LNHDA and CDR2 is SQIVND (reference sequence). This CDR3 is built from 13 residues. V gave up 5 bases and J gave up 2 bases, with 9 bases separating them.

The chain couples TRBV4-1 to TRBJ1-1; D unclear. In germline, CDR1 is MGHRA, CDR2 YSYEKL. With 7 bases removed from V and 0 bases from J, the gap between germline ends came to 12 bases. CDR3 length: 14 residues. As DNA, the CDR3 is TGCGCCAGCACCCCAATAAACATGAACACTGAAGCTTTCTTT. Amino acid sequence: CASTPINMNTEAFF.

This chain connects TRBV9 to TRBJ2-1; 8 nucleotides match TRBD2. Germline trimming cut 0 bases from V and 8 bases from J; bases unmatched to any gene: 7. The CDR3 has 15 residues. CDR1 is SGDLS and CDR2 is YYNGEE in the germline V gene. CDR3 loop: CASSVAGTSGDEQFF. The CDR3 DNA is TGTGCCAGCAGCGTAGCCGGAACTAGCGGCGATGAGCAGTTCTTC. Drawing the rest from reference TRBV9 and TRBJ2-1, the complete variable domain is DSGVTQTPKHLITATGQRVTLRCSPRSGDLSVYWYQQSLDQGLQFLIQYYNGEERAKGNILERFSAQQFPDLHSELNLSSLELGDSALYFCASSVAGTSGDEQFFGPGTRLTVL.

The chain uses TRBV28 and TRBJ2-1; the D gene is possibly TRBD1 (5 bases). This CDR3 region has 15 residues. Germline loops: CDR1 MDHEN, CDR2 SYDVKM. Trimming pared 7 bases from V and 4 bases from J, leaving 17 bases between. This chain's CDR3 is CASKGSVQLYNEQFF. The CDR3 region has the DNA TGTGCCAGCAAGGGGTCGGTACAGCTGTACAATGAGCAGTTCTTC.

This chain uses TRBV5-1 with TRBJ2-2, with 13 positions matching TRBD2. CDR3 length: 18 residues. In germline, CDR1 is SGHRS, CDR2 YFSETQ. The V segment lost 4 bases and the J segment 5 bases; nucleotides outside the gene matches: 11. CDR3 sequence reads: CASSLRLTSGGPTGELFF. Here the CDR3 DNA reads TGCGCCAGCAGCCTACGGCTGACTAGCGGGGGGCCGACCGGGGAGCTGTTTTTT.

The rearrangement joins TRBV9 to TRBJ2-1; TRBD1 matches 9 bases. This CDR3 has 14 residues. CDR1 is SGDLS and CDR2 is YYNGEE in the germline V gene. V lost 0 bases to trimming and J lost 14 bases; unmatched junction nucleotides: 9. DNA for the CDR3: TGTGCCAGCAGCGTAGACGGACAGGGGATAGCGGAGTTCTTC. Its translation is CASSVDGQGIAEFF.

This chain links TRBV4-2 with TRBJ2-3; 11 bases fit TRBD2. The V segment lost 3 bases and the J segment 6 bases; nucleotides outside the gene matches: 8. Germline CDR1 and CDR2: LGHNA and YNFKEQ. The CDR3 sequence is 16 residues long. The CDR3 coding sequence is TGTGCCAGCAGCCAGGCGACTAGCGGGACCCCGGATACGCAGTATTTT. Amino acids: CASSQATSGTPDTQYF.

The CDR3: CASSQVIGGDGSNEKLFF. In nucleotides, the CDR3 is TGTGCCAGCAGCCAAGTAATTGGAGGGGATGGTAGTAATGAAAAACTGTTTTTT. The gene calls are TRBV14 and TRBJ1-4; D perhaps matches TRBD1 (5 bases). Germline loops: CDR1 SGHDN, CDR2 FVKESK. The CDR3 consists of 18 residues. The V gene lost 1 base and the J gene lost 4 bases, with 19 bases spanning the gap.

The chain couples TRBV4-1 to TRBJ1-5; D not certain. The CDR3 consists of 13 residues. V shed 5 bases and J shed 5 bases, with 10 bases lying between them. From germline, CDR1 is MGHRA and CDR2 YSYEKL. For the CDR3, the DNA is TGCGCCAGCAGCGAACGGGTCGATCAGCCCCAGCATTTT. This sequence encodes CASSERVDQPQHF.

CDR3 loop: CASGRQGHTEAFF. As DNA, the CDR3 is TGTGCCAGCGGCAGACAGGGACACACTGAAGCTTTCTTT. The rearrangement joins TRBV27 to TRBJ1-1, with 7 positions matching TRBD1. This CDR3 is 13 amino acids long. Germline-derived CDR1 and CDR2 are MNHEY and SMNVEV (reference sequence). Unmatched junction bases numbered 6, after V lost 8 bases and J lost 3 bases.

This clone was found once. V usage is TRBV3-1 (or the pseudogene TRBV3-2) and J usage is TRBJ1-2; weak D call: TRBD1 (6 bases). V lost 4 bases to trimming and J lost 5 bases, with 20 bases between them. Germline CDR1 LGHDT, CDR2 YNNKEL (reference sequence). The CDR3 has 16 residues. CDR3 in amino acids: CASSPQTTGPLYGYTF. The CDR3 DNA reads as TGTGCCAGCAGCCCCCAAACGACAGGTCCGCTTTATGGCTACACCTTC.

The J gene is TRBJ1-6, the V gene TRBV7-3; 10 nucleotides align to TRBD1. Looked up from germline, CDR1 is SGHTA and CDR2 is FQGTGA. V gave up 2 bases and J gave up 10 bases; unmatched junction bases: 5. The CDR3 length is 15 residues. The CDR3 sequence: CASSLSTGGGSPLHF. DNA of the CDR3: TGTGCCAGCAGCTTATCGACAGGGGGCGGCTCACCCCTCCACTTT.

This clone was picked up a small number of times. The chain has TRBV29-1 and TRBJ1-2; TRBD1 agrees at 9 bases. CDR3 length equals 13 residues. Per germline, CDR1 SQVTM and CDR2 ANQGSEA. After removal of 6 bases from V and 3 bases from J, the junction contained 5 bases not matched to a gene. CDR3 coding DNA: TGCAGCGTGCTGAGGACAGGGGACTATGGCTACACCTTC. It codes for CSVLRTGDYGYTF.